Below are 19 T cell receptor beta chains sequenced from a single sample in a study of T cells of healthy individuals. TCRdb re-derived calls from the 5' RACE reads in MiXCR, one entry per CDR3 protein. The sample has 90,000 to 100,000 distinct CDR3 sequences, around 17% seen once. These receptor sequences come from a human donor in good health.

V gene TRBV2 combines with J gene TRBJ2-2; D not certain. V lost 0 bases and J lost 6, with 17 bases in between. Germline loops: CDR1 SNHLY, CDR2 FYNNEI. CDR3 size: 17 residues. CDR3 in DNA: TGTGCCAGCAGTGAAGCGCTTCCTCTTTCGGCGGCCGGGGAGCTGTTTTTT. It yields the protein CASSEALPLSAAGELFF.

This clonotype has at least ten counts. The rearrangement uses TRBV28 and TRBJ2-7; 10 nucleotides match TRBD2. This CDR3 has 16 amino acids. J was trimmed by 1 base and V by 3 bases; bases with no gene match: 6. Per germline, CDR1 MDHEN and CDR2 SYDVKM. The CDR3 is CASSFVLAGASYEQYF. The CDR3 coding sequence is TGTGCCAGCAGTTTCGTCCTAGCGGGAGCTTCCTACGAGCAGTACTTC.

This clonotype was seen at least ten times. V gene TRBV5-1 combines with J gene TRBJ1-1; the D is unclear. Per germline, CDR1 SGHRS and CDR2 YFSETQ. The ends were cut back, 6 bases at V and 2 bases at J, with 11 bases in the middle. The CDR3 length is 13 residues. Here the CDR3 DNA reads TGCGCCAGCAACGTCGGAGTTAACACTGAAGCTTTCTTT. It specifies CASNVGVNTEAFF.

This clonotype was recorded at least ten times. The genes are TRBV24-1 and TRBJ2-1; possibly TRBD1 for D (5 bases). The CDR3 runs 13 residues. CDR1 and CDR2 from the germline V gene are KGHDR and SFDVKD. The ends were cut back, 2 bases at V and 4 bases at J, with 5 bases in the middle. The CDR3 region has the DNA TGTGCCACCAGTGATTCAGGGTACAATGAGCAGTTCTTC. This translates into CATSDSGYNEQFF.

This clonotype was picked up many times. The chain couples TRBV12-3 or TRBV12-4 to TRBJ2-3, with TRBD2 matching over 8 bases. V dropped 2 bases and J dropped 4; count of bases not matched to a gene: 5. The CDR3 contains 15 residues. The CDR3 sequence: CASSLRAGGADTQYF. In nucleotides, the CDR3 is TGTGCCAGCAGTTTACGGGCGGGAGGCGCAGATACGCAGTATTTT.

This clonotype has more than one count but fewer than ten. The chain employs TRBV20-1 and TRBJ2-4; TRBD1 or TRBD2 may be the D gene (6 bases each). The CDR3 totals 16 residues. V dropped 6 bases and J dropped 2 bases, with 20 bases sitting between them. CDR1 is DFQATT, CDR2 SNEGSKA, per germline (reference sequence). The CDR3 DNA sequence: TGCAGTGCGGGGGGCCTCGCGGGCCATACCAAAAACATTCAGTACTTC. It is translated as CSAGGLAGHTKNIQYF.

The chain carries TRBV12-3 or TRBV12-4 and TRBJ1-1; TRBD1 matches at 7 bases. Trimming took 7 bases from V and 7 from J; bases not matched to a gene: 12. The CDR3 has 14 amino acids. CDR3 sequence: CASIPDGGGFEAFF. For the CDR3, the DNA is TGTGCCAGCATTCCGGACGGAGGGGGCTTTGAAGCTTTCTTT.

The chain uses TRBV29-1 and TRBJ1-5; TRBD1 matches at 7 bases. With V trimmed by 7 bases and J by 4 bases, 4 bases remained unmatched. CDR3 length equals 12 residues. Germline V gives CDR1 SQVTM, CDR2 ANQGSEA. DNA for the CDR3: TGCAGCGCTGGGGACAGAAATCAGCCCCAGCATTTT. Translated: CSAGDRNQPQHF.

The chain uses TRBV20-1 and TRBJ2-5, with 10 bases matching TRBD2. The germline V gene has CDR1 DFQATT and CDR2 SNEGSKA (reference sequence). The V segment lost 5 bases and the J segment 1 base; nucleotides outside the gene matches: 4. The CDR3 extends over 14 amino acids. CDR3 in amino acids: CSARTSGPQETQYF. The CDR3 DNA follows: TGCAGTGCTCGGACTAGCGGACCCCAAGAGACCCAGTACTTC.

The table lists this clonotype with a few counts. The chain couples TRBV4-3 to TRBJ1-5; D unresolved. V dropped 1 base and J dropped 0 bases, with 7 bases sitting between them. CDR3 size: 15 residues. Germline values: CDR1 LGHNA, CDR2 YSLEER. This CDR3 reads CASSQGTDSNQPQHF. The CDR3 DNA is TGCGCCAGCAGCCAAGGGACGGATAGCAATCAGCCCCAGCATTTT.

This chain links TRBV28 with TRBJ2-7; possible D gene TRBD2, 5 bases. Germline CDR1 and CDR2: MDHEN and SYDVKM. The CDR3 is 15 amino acids. Trimming pared 4 bases from V and 7 bases from J, leaving 20 bases between. The CDR3 nucleotides are TGTGCCAGCAGTTCCCCGGCTAGCCTCGACTCTGAGCAGTACTTC. It is translated as CASSSPASLDSEQYF.

The V and J genes are TRBV6-2 or TRBV6-3 and TRBJ2-7; TRBD1 is a possible D gene (6 bases). CDR3 length: 15 residues. Germline assignment: CDR1 MNHEY and CDR2 SVGEGT. Trimming removed 6 bases from V and 0 bases from J, with 15 bases in between. The CDR3 loop reads CASRYSTGSSYEQYF. The CDR3 bases are TGTGCCAGCAGGTATTCGACAGGCTCCTCCTACGAGCAGTACTTC.

The CDR3 loop is CSARDQVRELRAFF. DNA for the CDR3: TGCAGTGCTAGAGATCAAGTTCGGGAGTTAAGGGCTTTCTTT. The rearrangement uses TRBV20-1 and TRBJ1-1, with D unresolved. This CDR3 contains 14 residues. The ends were cut back, 0 bases at V and 11 bases at J, with 19 bases in the middle. CDR1 and CDR2 (germline): DFQATT, SNEGSKA (reference sequence).

This clonotype was detected only a few times. The chain carries TRBV11-2 and TRBJ1-4, with TRBD1 identical over 8 bases. This CDR3 is built from 14 residues. CDR1 is SGHAT and CDR2 is FQNNGV in the germline V gene. The trim removed 3 bases at V and 6 bases at J, leaving 3 bases unmatched. This CDR3 is CASSFRTGHEKLFF. CDR3 bases: TGTGCCAGCAGCTTCCGGACAGGGCATGAAAAACTGTTTTTT.

This chain links TRBV20-1 with TRBJ2-3; 10 bases fit TRBD2. CDR1 is DFQATT, CDR2 SNEGSKA, per germline (reference sequence). Trimming removed 3 bases from V and 5 bases from J; junction bases left unmatched: 11. This CDR3 has 16 amino acids. The CDR3 reads CSASKSLAGVGDTQYF. CDR3 DNA sequence: TGCAGTGCTAGTAAAAGTCTAGCGGGAGTAGGAGATACGCAGTATTTT.

The V and J genes are TRBV6-2 or TRBV6-3 and TRBJ2-1, with TRBD2 matching 14 bases. Germline CDR1 and CDR2: MNHEY and SVGEGT. V lost 2 bases to trimming and J lost 3 bases; unmatched junction nucleotides: 6. CDR3 size: 18 residues. CDR3 loop: CASSYVGTSGRLYNEQFF. In DNA form, the CDR3 reads TGTGCCAGCAGTTACGTGGGGACTAGCGGGAGACTCTACAATGAGCAGTTCTTC.

This clonotype was counted at least ten times. Here the CDR3 DNA reads TGCAGTGCCGGAGGCCGTGAAGCTTTCTTT. This codes for CSAGGREAFF. The J gene is TRBJ1-1, the V gene TRBV20-1; D ambiguous. Between the trimmed V and J ends, which lost 6 bases and 7 bases, there was a span of 9 bases. CDR3 length equals 10 residues. Germline CDR1 is DFQATT and CDR2 is SNEGSKA (reference sequence).

This clonotype was counted ten times or more. The V and J genes are TRBV4-3 and TRBJ2-7; 9 nucleotides align to TRBD2. J lost 3 bases, V lost 0 bases, and 3 bases had no gene match. Germline V gene lookup returns CDR1 LGHNA and CDR2 YSLEER. This CDR3 has 15 residues. This chain's CDR3 is CASSQEGLAHYEQYF. CDR3 sequence (DNA): TGCGCCAGCAGCCAAGAGGGACTAGCCCACTACGAGCAGTACTTC.

This chain uses TRBV7-8 with TRBJ2-1, with a weak D call TRBD2 (5 bases). V lost 2 bases to trimming and J lost 0 bases, with 17 bases between them. CDR3 length: 18 amino acids. The germline CDR1 and CDR2 sequences are SGHVS and FQNEAQ. CDR3 coding DNA: TGTGCCAGCAGCTTAATTCGGGCGGGTGCGAGCTCCTACAATGAGCAGTTCTTC. Its translation: CASSLIRAGASSYNEQFF.